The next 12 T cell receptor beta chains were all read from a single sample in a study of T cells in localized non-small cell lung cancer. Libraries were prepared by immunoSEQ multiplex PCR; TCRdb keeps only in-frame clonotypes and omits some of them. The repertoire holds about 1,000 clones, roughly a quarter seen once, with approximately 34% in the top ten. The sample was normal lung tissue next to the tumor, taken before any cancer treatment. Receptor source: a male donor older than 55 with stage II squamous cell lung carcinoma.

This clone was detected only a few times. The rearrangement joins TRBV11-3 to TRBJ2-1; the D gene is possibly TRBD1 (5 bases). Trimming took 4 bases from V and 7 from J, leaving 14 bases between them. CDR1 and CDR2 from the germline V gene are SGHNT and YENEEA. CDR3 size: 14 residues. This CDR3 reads CASSYSQGVNEQFF. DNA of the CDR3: TGTGCCAGCAGCTATTCTCAAGGGGTTAATGAGCAGTTCTTC.

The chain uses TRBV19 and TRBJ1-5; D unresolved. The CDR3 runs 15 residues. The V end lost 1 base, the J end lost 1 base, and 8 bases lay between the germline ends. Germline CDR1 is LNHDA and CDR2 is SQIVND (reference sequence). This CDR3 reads CASSIVALSNQPQHF. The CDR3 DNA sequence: TGTGCCAGTAGTATAGTAGCGTTGAGCAATCAGCCCCAGCATTTT.

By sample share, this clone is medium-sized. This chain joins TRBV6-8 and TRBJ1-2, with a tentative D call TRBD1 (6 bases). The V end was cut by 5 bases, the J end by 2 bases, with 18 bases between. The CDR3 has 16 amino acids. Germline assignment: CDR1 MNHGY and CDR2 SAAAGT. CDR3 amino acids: CASSPRTGTPNYGYTF. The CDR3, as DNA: TGTGCCAGCAGTCCTCGGACCGGGACACCAAACTATGGCTACACCTTC.

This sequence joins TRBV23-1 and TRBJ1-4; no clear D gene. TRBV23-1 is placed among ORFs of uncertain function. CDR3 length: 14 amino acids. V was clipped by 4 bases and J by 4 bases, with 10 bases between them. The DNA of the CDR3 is TGCGCCAGCAGTCGCGCGCAGAATAATGAAAAACTGTTTTTT. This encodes CASSRAQNNEKLFF.

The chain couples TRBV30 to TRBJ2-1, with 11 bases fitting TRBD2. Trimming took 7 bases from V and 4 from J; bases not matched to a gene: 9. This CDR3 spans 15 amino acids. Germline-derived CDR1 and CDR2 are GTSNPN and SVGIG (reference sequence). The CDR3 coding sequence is TGTGCCTTCCGAGGACTAGCGGGCCGTTACAATGAGCAGTTCTTC. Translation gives CAFRGLAGRYNEQFF.

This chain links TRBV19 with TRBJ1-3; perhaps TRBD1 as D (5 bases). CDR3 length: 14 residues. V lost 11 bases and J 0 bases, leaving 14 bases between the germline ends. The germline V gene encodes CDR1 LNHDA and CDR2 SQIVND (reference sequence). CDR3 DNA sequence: TGTGCCTCAGACCCAGGGTCCTCTGGAAACACCATATATTTT. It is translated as CASDPGSSGNTIYF.

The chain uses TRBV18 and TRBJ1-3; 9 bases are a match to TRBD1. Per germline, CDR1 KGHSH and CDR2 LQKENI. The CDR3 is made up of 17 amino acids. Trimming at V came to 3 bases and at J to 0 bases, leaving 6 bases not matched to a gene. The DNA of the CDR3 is TGTGCCAGCTCACCGGGACAGGGAGGACTCTCTGGAAACACCATATATTTT. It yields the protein CASSPGQGGLSGNTIYF.

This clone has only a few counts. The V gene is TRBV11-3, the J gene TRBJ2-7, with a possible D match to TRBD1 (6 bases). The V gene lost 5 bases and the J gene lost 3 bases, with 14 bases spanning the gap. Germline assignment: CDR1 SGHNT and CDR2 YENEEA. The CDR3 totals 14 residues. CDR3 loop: CASSPRQDVYEQYF. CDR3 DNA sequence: TGTGCCAGCAGCCCCAGACAGGATGTCTACGAGCAGTACTTC.

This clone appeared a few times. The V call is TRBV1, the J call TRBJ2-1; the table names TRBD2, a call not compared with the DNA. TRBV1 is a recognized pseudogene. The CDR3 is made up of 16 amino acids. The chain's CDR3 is CASSQDRTSGDNEQFF. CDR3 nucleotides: TGCGCCAGCAGCCAAGATCGGACTAGCGGGGACAATGAGCAGTTCTTC.

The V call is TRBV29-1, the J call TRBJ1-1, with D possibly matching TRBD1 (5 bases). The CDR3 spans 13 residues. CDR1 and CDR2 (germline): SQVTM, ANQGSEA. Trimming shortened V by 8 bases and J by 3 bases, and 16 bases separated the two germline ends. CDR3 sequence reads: CSFRRGEDTEAFF. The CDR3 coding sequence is TGCAGCTTTCGTAGGGGCGAAGACACTGAAGCTTTCTTT. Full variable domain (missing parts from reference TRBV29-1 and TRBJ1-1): SAVISQKPSRDICQRGTSLTIQCQVDSQVTMMFWYRQQPGQSLTLIATANQGSEATYESGFVIDKFPISRPNLTFSTLTVSNMSPEDSSIYLCSFRRGEDTEAFFGQGTRLTVV.

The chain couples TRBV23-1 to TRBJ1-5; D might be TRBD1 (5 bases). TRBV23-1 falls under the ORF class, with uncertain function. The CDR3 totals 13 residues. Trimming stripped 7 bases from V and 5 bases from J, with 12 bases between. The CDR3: CASKEGADQPQHF. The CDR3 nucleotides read TGCGCCAGCAAAGAAGGGGCGGATCAGCCCCAGCATTTT.

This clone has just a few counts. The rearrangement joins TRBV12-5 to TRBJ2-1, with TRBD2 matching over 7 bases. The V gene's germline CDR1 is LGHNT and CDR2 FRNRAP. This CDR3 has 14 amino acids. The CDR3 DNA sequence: TGTGCCAGCACCTCAGGGACTACATACAATGAGCAGTTCTTC. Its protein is CASTSGTTYNEQFF.